The TCR beta chain described here comes from a study of shared clonotypes between healthy human individuals. This CDR3 has 16 amino acids. Germline V CDR1 and CDR2: MGHRA, YSYEKL. Trimming removed 4 bases from V and 4 bases from J, with 16 bases in between. Using immunoSEQ multiplex PCR, the repertoire was profiled, and TCRdb retains in-frame clones only, with some absent. This sample carries approximately 460,000 clones, 60% to 80% of them seen once, and the ten largest clones take 12%. Input material: PBMCs. The V and J genes are TRBV4-1 and TRBJ2-2, with D possibly being TRBD2 (5 bases). The source is a woman in her 40s in good health. Some clones in this sample may be carry-over from other donors' samples. The CDR3 here is CASSRLAPRGTGELFF. CDR3 DNA sequence: TGCGCCAGCAGCCGCTTGGCTCCCCGGGGCACCGGGGAGCTGTTTTTT.